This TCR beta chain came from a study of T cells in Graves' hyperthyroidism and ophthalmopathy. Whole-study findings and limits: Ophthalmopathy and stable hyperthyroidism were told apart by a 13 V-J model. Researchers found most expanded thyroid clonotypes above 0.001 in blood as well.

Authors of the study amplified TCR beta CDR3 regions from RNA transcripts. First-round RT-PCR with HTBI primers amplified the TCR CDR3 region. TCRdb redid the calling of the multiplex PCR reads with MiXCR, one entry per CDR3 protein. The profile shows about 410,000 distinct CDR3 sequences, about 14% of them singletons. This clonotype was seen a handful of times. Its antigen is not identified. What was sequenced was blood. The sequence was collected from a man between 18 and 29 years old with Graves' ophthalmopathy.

The CDR3 DNA reads TGTGCCAGTAGTATATACCTTCGGGCGGGAGCATACAATGAGCAGTTCTTC. It specifies CASSIYLRAGAYNEQFF. J is TRBJ2-1 and V is TRBV19; 7 positions match TRBD2. Trimming at V came to 2 bases and at J to 4 bases, leaving 11 bases not matched to a gene. The germline V gene has CDR1 LNHDA and CDR2 SQIVND (reference sequence). The CDR3 covers 17 residues.